Presented here are 8 T cell receptor beta chains from one specimen sequenced in a study of blood T cell repertoires in COVID-19. This table comes from immunoSEQ multiplex PCR, and its TCRdb copy is limited to in-frame clones, with some not included. This sample carries some 55,000 clones, 60% to 80% of them seen once, and the ten largest clones take about 45%. Input material: peripheral blood. These receptors came from an older man with active or convalescent COVID-19.

The chain employs TRBV7-9 and TRBJ2-7; tentative D call: TRBD2 (5 bases). V lost 4 bases to trimming and J lost 0 bases, with 10 bases between them. Germline loops: CDR1 SEHNR, CDR2 FQNEAQ (reference sequence). The CDR3 has 14 amino acids. The CDR3 loop reads CASSWWTSSYEQYF. CDR3 DNA: TGTGCCAGCAGCTGGTGGACTTCCTCCTACGAGCAGTACTTC.

The V gene is TRBV21-1, the J gene TRBJ1-5; the table names TRBD1, a call not compared with the DNA. TRBV21-1 has pseudogene status. The CDR3 length is 12 residues. CDR3 residues: CASRQGWQPQHF. CDR3 coding DNA: TGTGCCAGCAGACAGGGGTGGCAGCCCCAGCATTTT.

The chain uses TRBV7-2 and TRBJ1-6, with a weak D call TRBD1 (6 bases). The germline V and J ends were trimmed by 2 bases and 6 bases, with 8 bases remaining between them. The CDR3 length is 14 residues. Germline assignment: CDR1 SGHTA and CDR2 FQGNSA. CDR3: CASSLQGPNSPLHF. The CDR3 region has the DNA TGTGCCAGCAGCTTACAGGGGCCTAATTCACCCCTCCACTTT.

The chain combines TRBV19 with TRBJ2-6; no definite D call. Germline CDR1 LNHDA, CDR2 SQIVND (reference sequence). V shed 9 bases and J shed 0 bases, with 12 bases lying between them. The CDR3 contains 15 residues. CDR3 nucleotides: TGTGCCAGCAAGACACTCGGCTCTGGGGCCAACGTCCTGACTTTC. It yields the protein CASKTLGSGANVLTF.

This clone showed up just once. This CDR3 is CASSATSTNTGELFF. Written as DNA, the CDR3 is TGTGCCAGCAGCGCCACTAGCACGAACACCGGGGAGCTGTTTTTT. This rearrangement joins TRBV9 to TRBJ2-2, with a possible D match to TRBD2 (6 bases). The V gene's germline CDR1 is SGDLS and CDR2 YYNGEE. V was pared by 3 bases and J by 0 bases, with 9 bases between. CDR3 length equals 15 residues.

The chain carries TRBV5-1 and TRBJ2-3; 7 bases map to TRBD1. CDR3 size: 16 residues. Germline V gene lookup returns CDR1 SGHRS and CDR2 YFSETQ. The J segment lost 2 bases and the V segment lost 3 bases, leaving 9 bases of the junction unmatched. The CDR3 DNA reads as TGCGCCAGCAGCTCCTCGAAGGGACAGATCACAGATACGCAGTATTTT. Translating it yields CASSSSKGQITDTQYF.

V gene TRBV6-5 combines with J gene TRBJ2-3; 12 bases map to TRBD2. V lost 7 bases to trimming and J lost 5 bases; unmatched junction nucleotides: 4. Looked up from germline, CDR1 is MNHEY and CDR2 is SVGAGI. This CDR3 contains 14 residues. This CDR3 is CASKGLAGRDTQYF. As DNA, the CDR3 is TGTGCCAGCAAAGGACTAGCGGGGAGAGATACGCAGTATTTT.

This clone has more than one count but fewer than ten. The chain combines TRBV19 with TRBJ1-1; D may be TRBD1 (6 bases). Germline assignment: CDR1 LNHDA and CDR2 SQIVND (reference sequence). This CDR3 region has 14 residues. Deletions cut 5 bases from V and 1 base from J, with 11 bases between. CDR3 region: CASSPGHPNTEAFF. The CDR3 DNA reads as TGTGCCAGTAGTCCGGGACACCCGAACACTGAAGCTTTCTTT. Variable domain in full (rest from reference TRBV19 and TRBJ1-1): DGGITQSPKYLFRKEGQNVTLSCEQNLNHDAMYWYRQDPGQGLRLIYYSQIVNDFQKGDIAEGYSVSREKKESFPLTVTSAQKNPTAFYLCASSPGHPNTEAFFGQGTRLTVV.